This TCR beta chain comes out of a study of beta chain features in type 1 diabetes. Expressed TCRB transcripts were sequenced because the entire RNA isolate underwent reverse transcription. Assay: immunoSEQ multiplex PCR; the TCRdb copy retains only in-frame clones and omits some. This sample has approximately 52,000 clones, with 50% to 75% found just once. General observations from the study: TCRB CDR3 length was moderately but significantly reduced in all four CD4+ subsets of Type 1 diabetes patients. There were fewer insertions and more deletions at the VDJ junctions of type 1 diabetes patients.

There was one heparinised blood draw per donor, averaging approximately 120 mL. All sorted populations exceeded 98% purity. Note on this clone: Its cognate antigen is unknown.

Sequencing was done on a sample of stem cell memory CD4+ T cells from blood. The TCR sequence derives from a woman aged 25 to 39 with type 1 diabetes.

CDR3 region: CASSVGVAGSRPYEQYF. CDR3 DNA: TGTGCCAGCAGCGTAGGGGTAGCGGGGAGTAGACCCTACGAGCAGTACTTC. V gene TRBV9 combines with J gene TRBJ2-7; 8 nucleotides agree with TRBD2. The CDR3 contains 17 residues. In germline, CDR1 is SGDLS, CDR2 YYNGEE. V dropped 0 bases and J dropped 2; count of bases not matched to a gene: 10.